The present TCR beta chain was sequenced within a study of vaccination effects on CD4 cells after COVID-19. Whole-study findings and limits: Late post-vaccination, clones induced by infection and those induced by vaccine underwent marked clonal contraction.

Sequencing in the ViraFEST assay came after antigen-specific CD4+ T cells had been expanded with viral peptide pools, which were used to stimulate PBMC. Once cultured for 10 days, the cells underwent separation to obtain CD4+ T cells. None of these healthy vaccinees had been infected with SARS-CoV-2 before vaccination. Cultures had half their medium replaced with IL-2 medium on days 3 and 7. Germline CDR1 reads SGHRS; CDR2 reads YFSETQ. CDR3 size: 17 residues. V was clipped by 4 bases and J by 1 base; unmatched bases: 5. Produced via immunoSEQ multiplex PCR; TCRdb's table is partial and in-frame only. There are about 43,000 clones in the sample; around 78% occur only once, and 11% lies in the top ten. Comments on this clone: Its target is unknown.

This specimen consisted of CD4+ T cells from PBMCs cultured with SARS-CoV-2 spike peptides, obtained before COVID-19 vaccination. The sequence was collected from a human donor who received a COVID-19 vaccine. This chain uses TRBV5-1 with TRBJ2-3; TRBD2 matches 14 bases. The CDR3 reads CASSRTSGGRRTDTQYF. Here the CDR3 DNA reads TGCGCCAGCAGCCGGACTAGCGGGGGGAGACGCACAGATACGCAGTATTTT.